The 27 T cell receptor beta chains given below trace back to one sample, sequenced in a study of cytomegalovirus exposure and HLA in healthy donors listed by TCRdb under 2017. The library was obtained by the immunoSEQ multiplex PCR assay. For the multiplex PCR, a mixture combining 60 forward primers for TCR Vbeta segments and 13 reverse primers for TCR Jbeta segments was used. TCRdb obtained this table from immuneACCESS and retained in-frame rearrangements with V and J assigned. These tables miss some clones; where compared with another copy, unresolved V genes account for less than half of the shortfall, and the remainder is unexplained. The sample table holds around 110,000 clones, of which about 80% were seen once. The ten largest clones add up to around 4.3% of the sample. Sequencing input: PBMCs. These receptors originate from a man aged 25-40 years in good health and CMV-seropositive.

This clone showed up just a few times. V usage is TRBV11-1 and J usage is TRBJ2-7; D possibly corresponds to TRBD2 (6 bases). The CDR3 has 14 residues. V shed 3 bases and J shed 0 bases, with 9 bases lying between them. CDR1 SGHAT and CDR2 FQDESV come from the germline V gene (reference sequence). CDR3 in amino acids: CASSFPGSSYEQYF. DNA of the CDR3: TGTGCCAGCAGCTTTCCCGGGAGCTCCTACGAGCAGTACTTC.

The V gene is TRBV7-3, the J gene TRBJ2-2; maybe TRBD1 (5 bases). Germline CDR1 reads SGHTA; CDR2 reads FQGTGA. The CDR3 covers 14 residues. The V end lost 5 bases, the J end lost 2 bases, and 9 bases lay between the germline ends. CDR3 amino acids: CASSQGYNTGELFF. The CDR3 nucleotides read TGTGCCAGCAGCCAGGGATACAACACCGGGGAGCTGTTTTTT. The variable domain in full, with the rest retrieved from reference TRBV7-3 and TRBJ2-2, is GAGVSQTPSNKVTEKGKYVELRCDPISGHTALYWYRQSLGQGPEFLIYFQGTGAADDSGLPNDRFFAVRPEGSVSTLKIQRTERGDSAVYLCASSQGYNTGELFFGEGSRLTVL.

The chain links TRBV9 to TRBJ2-3; D uncertain. In germline, CDR1 is SGDLS, CDR2 YYNGEE. The V end was cut by 0 bases, the J end by 0 bases, with 8 bases between. The CDR3 spans 15 residues. This chain's CDR3 is CASSVAVDSTDTQYF. DNA of the CDR3: TGTGCCAGCAGCGTAGCGGTCGATAGCACAGATACGCAGTATTTT.

The chain combines TRBV5-6 with TRBJ1-6; TRBD1 matches 8 bases. The CDR3 is made up of 15 amino acids. Germline CDR1 SGHDT, CDR2 YYEEEE. Trimming at V came to 4 bases and at J to 9 bases, leaving 9 bases not matched to a gene. The CDR3 DNA is TGTGCCAGCAGCGATCGGACAGGGCAGGGTTCACCCCTCCACTTT. Its protein is CASSDRTGQGSPLHF.

V is TRBV16 and J is TRBJ1-2; D not certain. Per germline, CDR1 KGHSY and CDR2 FQNENV. V was clipped by 0 bases and J by 4 bases, with 12 bases between them. CDR3 size: 15 residues. CDR3 bases: TGTGCCAGCAGCCAATCCACAAACCCCCCCTATGGCTACACCTTC. Encoded protein: CASSQSTNPPYGYTF. The whole variable domain, filled in from reference TRBV16 and TRBJ1-2, reads GEEVAQTPKHLVRGEGQKAKLYCAPIKGHSYVFWYQQVLKNEFKFLISFQNENVFDETGMPKERFSAKCLPNSPCSLEIQATKLEDSAVYFCASSQSTNPPYGYTFGSGTRLTVV.

This chain links TRBV5-1 with TRBJ1-4; the D is unclear. There are 13 residues in the CDR3. The germline V gene has CDR1 SGHRS and CDR2 YFSETQ. The V gene lost 3 bases and the J gene lost 6 bases, with 9 bases spanning the gap. Here the CDR3 DNA reads TGCGCCAGCAGCTCGGAGAACGATGAAAAACTGTTTTTT. This gives the protein CASSSENDEKLFF.

The genes are TRBV18 and TRBJ1-3; D is unclear. The CDR3 is made up of 15 amino acids. V was pared by 8 bases and J by 0 bases, with 14 bases between. From germline, CDR1 is KGHSH and CDR2 LQKENI. The CDR3 region has the DNA TGTGCCAGCGCAACCCTTCACAGCTCTGGAAACACCATATATTTT. It encodes CASATLHSSGNTIYF.

In regard to this clone: In this CDR3 the conserved last residue, phenylalanine or tryptophan, is missing, so a read error is likely. The rearrangement links TRBV7-2 to TRBJ1-6; D is undetermined. The germline V gene encodes CDR1 SGHTA and CDR2 FQGNSA. V shed 5 bases and J shed 8 bases, with 16 bases lying between them. CDR3 length: 15 residues. The CDR3 loop is CASSPHQESYSPLHS. The CDR3 nucleotides are TGTGCCAGCAGCCCACACCAGGAAAGTTATTCACCCCTCCACTCT.

The genes are TRBV14 and TRBJ2-1; D might be TRBD2 (6 bases). With 5 bases removed from V and 0 bases from J, the gap between germline ends came to 14 bases. In germline, CDR1 is SGHDN, CDR2 FVKESK. CDR3 length equals 16 residues. CDR3 loop: CASSSLGGSSYNEQFF. In DNA, the CDR3 is TGTGCCAGCAGCTCCCTGGGAGGCAGCTCCTACAATGAGCAGTTCTTC.

This sequence joins TRBV29-1 and TRBJ1-3; D possibly corresponds to TRBD1 (5 bases). This CDR3 comprises 15 residues. Looked up from germline, CDR1 is SQVTM and CDR2 is ANQGSEA. V gave up 0 bases and J gave up 7 bases, with 16 bases separating them. CDR3 amino acids: CSVEDAQGIGNTIYF. In DNA form, the CDR3 reads TGCAGCGTTGAAGATGCGCAGGGTATCGGGAACACCATATATTTT. The whole variable domain, filled in from reference TRBV29-1 and TRBJ1-3, reads SAVISQKPSRDICQRGTSLTIQCQVDSQVTMMFWYRQQPGQSLTLIATANQGSEATYESGFVIDKFPISRPNLTFSTLTVSNMSPEDSSIYLCSVEDAQGIGNTIYFGEGSWLTVV.

This chain connects TRBV7-2 to TRBJ2-2, with no clear D. Trimming shortened V by 2 bases and J by 4 bases, and 11 bases separated the two germline ends. Germline V gene data show CDR1 as SGHTA and CDR2 as FQGNSA. CDR3 size: 15 residues. The CDR3 DNA reads as TGTGCCAGCAGCTTATTTCCTACGTCCACCGGGGAGCTGTTTTTT. Protein: CASSLFPTSTGELFF.

The chain links TRBV19 to TRBJ1-5; a possible D gene is TRBD1 (6 bases). V was cut by 5 bases and J by 1 base, with 15 bases left in between. The CDR3 extends over 16 amino acids. Germline assignment: CDR1 LNHDA and CDR2 SQIVND (reference sequence). The CDR3 bases are TGTGCCAGTAGTGTGACCGGGACAACGAGCAATCAGCCCCAGCATTTT. Residues: CASSVTGTTSNQPQHF.

This clone has a single count. The chain joins TRBV19 to TRBJ2-2; 12 bases align to TRBD2. Germline values: CDR1 LNHDA, CDR2 SQIVND (reference sequence). Trimming removed 5 bases from V and 5 bases from J; junction bases left unmatched: 9. The CDR3 contains 17 residues. The DNA of the CDR3 is TGTGCCAGTAGTCTGTTACTAGCGGGAGGAGAAACCGGGGAGCTGTTTTTT. Translating gives CASSLLLAGGETGELFF.

The rearrangement links TRBV25-1 to TRBJ1-5; D unresolved. The V end lost 4 bases, the J end lost 7 bases, and 8 bases lay between the germline ends. Germline CDR1 and CDR2: MGHDK and SYGVNS. CDR3 length: 12 residues. The DNA for the CDR3 is TGTGCCAGCAGTGCCCAGGAACAGCCCCAGCATTTT. It codes for CASSAQEQPQHF.

This clone has more than one count but fewer than ten. V and J are TRBV4-3 and TRBJ1-2, with TRBD1 matching over 7 bases. Germline V CDR1 and CDR2: LGHNA, YSLEER. V shed 1 base, J shed 4 bases, and the junction held 18 bases outside the gene matches. The CDR3 spans 19 residues. The CDR3 DNA is TGCGCCAGCAGCCAAGTGAGAGAGGGGGCGCGGACCCCTAGCTATGGCTACACCTTC. It is translated as CASSQVREGARTPSYGYTF.

The V and J genes are TRBV30 and TRBJ1-4, with D possibly being TRBD1 (5 bases). Germline-derived CDR1 and CDR2 are GTSNPN and SVGIG (reference sequence). This CDR3 has 15 residues. Trimming cost V 0 bases and J 5 bases, with 13 bases left between them. The CDR3, as DNA: TGTGCCTGGAGTGTACCAACAGGCGGAAATGAAAAACTGTTTTTT. The encoded protein is CAWSVPTGGNEKLFF.

V gene TRBV7-9 combines with J gene TRBJ2-5, with TRBD2 matching 10 bases. Trimming at V came to 3 bases and at J to 5 bases, leaving 6 bases not matched to a gene. Germline-derived CDR1 and CDR2 are SEHNR and FQNEAQ (reference sequence). CDR3 length: 15 amino acids. CDR3 amino acids: CASSFGLAEGETQYF. The CDR3, as DNA: TGTGCCAGCAGCTTCGGACTAGCGGAGGGGGAGACCCAGTACTTC.

V gene TRBV9 combines with J gene TRBJ2-5, with 12 bases that match TRBD2. The CDR3 spans 14 residues. V was pared by 5 bases and J by 2 bases, with 1 base of the junction left unmatched. Germline lookup yields CDR1 SGDLS and CDR2 YYNGEE. The CDR3 protein is CASSTSGGQETQYF. Written as DNA, the CDR3 is TGTGCCAGCAGTACTAGCGGGGGGCAAGAGACCCAGTACTTC.

The chain has TRBV6-4 and TRBJ2-3; TRBD2 matches at 8 bases. CDR1 and CDR2 from the germline V gene are MRHNA and SNTAGT. The V and J ends lost 4 bases and 5 bases, in that order; junction bases with no gene match: 8. CDR3 length equals 15 residues. CDR3 nucleotides: TGTGCCAGCAGTGTCTCGAGCGGGAGTTTAGATACGCAGTATTTT. This codes for CASSVSSGSLDTQYF.

The chain employs TRBV6-5 and TRBJ2-3; 13 bases match TRBD2. Trimming at V came to 4 bases and at J to 5 bases, leaving 6 bases not matched to a gene. Germline loops: CDR1 MNHEY, CDR2 SVGAGI. The CDR3 runs to 16 residues. CDR3 loop: CASSSWTSGGIDTQYF. The CDR3 region has the DNA TGTGCCAGCAGTTCCTGGACTAGCGGGGGTATAGATACGCAGTATTTT.

V usage is TRBV6-5 and J usage is TRBJ2-7; D may be TRBD2 (5 bases). The CDR3 extends over 13 amino acids. V gave up 4 bases and J gave up 0 bases, with 7 bases separating them. CDR1 is MNHEY, CDR2 SVGAGI, per germline. CDR3 bases: TGTGCCAGCAGTTTAGGGAGCTCCTACGAGCAGTACTTC. As protein: CASSLGSSYEQYF.

The V gene is TRBV7-8, the J gene TRBJ1-6; 8 nucleotides match TRBD1. CDR1 SGHVS and CDR2 FQNEAQ come from the germline V gene. V was clipped by 5 bases and J by 5 bases; unmatched bases: 8. The CDR3 has 16 residues. CDR3 residues: CASSQTGALDNSPLHF. CDR3 DNA: TGTGCCAGCAGCCAGACAGGGGCGTTGGATAATTCACCCCTCCACTTT.

This clone has just a few counts. The V and J genes are TRBV13 and TRBJ1-2, with 8 bases that match TRBD1. V gave up 0 bases and J gave up 7 bases; unmatched junction bases: 4. CDR1 and CDR2 from the germline V gene are PRHDT and FYEKMQ (reference sequence). The length of the CDR3 is 14 residues. The CDR3 DNA sequence: TGTGCCAGCAGCTTAGGACAGGGGGTAGTTGGCTACACCTTC. This translates into CASSLGQGVVGYTF.

The V and J genes are TRBV29-1 and TRBJ2-3, with a tentative D call TRBD1 (5 bases). CDR3 size: 14 residues. The V gene's germline CDR1 is SQVTM and CDR2 ANQGSEA. The ends were cut back, 4 bases at V and 2 bases at J, with 13 bases in the middle. The CDR3 DNA reads TGCAGCGTTGGGGGCGTACCCTCCACAGATACGCAGTATTTT. Its translation is CSVGGVPSTDTQYF.

This sequence joins TRBV25-1 and TRBJ2-1; a weak D match, TRBD2 (6 bases). This CDR3 is 16 amino acids long. The V gene's germline CDR1 is MGHDK and CDR2 SYGVNS. Trimming cost V 3 bases and J 0 bases, with 12 bases left between them. CDR3 DNA: TGTGCCAGCAGTGAGGGACTTTCCGGCTCCTACAATGAGCAGTTCTTC. Translated, it gives CASSEGLSGSYNEQFF.

V usage is TRBV11-3 and J usage is TRBJ2-3; TRBD1 is a possible D gene (6 bases). V lost 0 bases and J lost 2, with 12 bases in between. Germline V gene sequence: CDR1 SGHNT, CDR2 YENEEA. The CDR3 is 16 amino acids. In DNA, the CDR3 is TGTGCCAGCAGCTTAGAAGGGACATTTCCCACAGATACGCAGTATTTT. It specifies CASSLEGTFPTDTQYF.

V gene TRBV9 combines with J gene TRBJ1-3; tentatively, D is TRBD1 (6 bases). V lost 3 bases and J 0 bases, leaving 10 bases between the germline ends. There are 15 residues in the CDR3. Germline values: CDR1 SGDLS, CDR2 YYNGEE. This chain's CDR3 is CASSAQGHSGNTIYF. CDR3 nucleotide sequence: TGTGCCAGCAGCGCACAGGGACACTCTGGAAACACCATATATTTT. The entire variable domain, with the rest obtained from reference TRBV9 and TRBJ1-3, is as follows: DSGVTQTPKHLITATGQRVTLRCSPRSGDLSVYWYQQSLDQGLQFLIQYYNGEERAKGNILERFSAQQFPDLHSELNLSSLELGDSALYFCASSAQGHSGNTIYFGEGSWLTVV.